One sample yielded the 11 T cell receptor beta chains listed below, sequenced in a study of T cells after yellow fever vaccination. TCRdb analysed the 5' RACE reads with MiXCR anew, one entry per CDR3 protein. The sample consists of some 300,000 distinct CDR3 sequences, 8.5% to 10% of them appearing once. Source: CD4+ T cells sorted from PBMCs, taken 5 days after the yellow fever booster vaccination. These receptors were obtained from a man aged 18-30 years who received the YFV17D yellow fever vaccine.

The chain joins TRBV10-3 to TRBJ1-5; 7 bases are shared with TRBD1. The junction had 3 bases not matched to a gene; V was cut back by 4 bases and J by 3 bases. Germline V gene lookup returns CDR1 ENHRY and CDR2 SYGVKD. This CDR3 is built from 14 residues. Written as DNA, the CDR3 is TGTGCCATCAGTGGAGGGACAGCCAATCAGCCCCAGCATTTT. Translation gives CAISGGTANQPQHF.

This clonotype was counted many times. The chain is built from TRBV20-1 and TRBJ1-5; tentative D call: TRBD1 (5 bases). The CDR3 is 15 amino acids. Germline CDR1 DFQATT, CDR2 SNEGSKA (reference sequence). Trimming took 3 bases from V and 3 from J, leaving 15 bases between them. For the CDR3, the DNA is TGCAGTGCTAGGCCCGGGGGATCCACCAATCAGCCCCAGCATTTT. Its translation is CSARPGGSTNQPQHF.

This clonotype was counted at least ten times. The chain combines TRBV12-3 or TRBV12-4 with TRBJ1-4; 8 nucleotides match TRBD1. J lost 8 bases, V lost 5 bases, and 7 bases had no gene match. CDR3 size: 14 residues. The chain's CDR3 is CASSHGQGREKLFF. DNA for the CDR3: TGTGCCAGCAGTCATGGACAGGGTAGGGAAAAACTGTTTTTT.

This clonotype was seen repeatedly, ten times or more. The chain carries TRBV7-8 and TRBJ1-3; TRBD1 matches 7 bases. V was clipped by 4 bases and J by 7 bases; unmatched bases: 7. This CDR3 comprises 14 residues. CDR1 and CDR2 from the germline V gene are SGHVS and FQNEAQ. CDR3 coding DNA: TGTGCCAGCAGCTCGGGACAGAGAGGGAACACCATATATTTT. Translated, it gives CASSSGQRGNTIYF.

V and J are TRBV7-9 and TRBJ1-1; 7 bases line up with TRBD1. From germline, CDR1 is SEHNR and CDR2 FQNEAQ (reference sequence). With V trimmed by 6 bases and J by 7 bases, 23 bases remained unmatched. CDR3 size: 18 residues. Here the CDR3 reads CASSLVGRGLQGFFEAFF. CDR3 nucleotides: TGTGCCAGCAGTTTGGTTGGGAGAGGGCTACAGGGGTTTTTTGAAGCTTTCTTT. The variable domain in full, with the rest retrieved from reference TRBV7-9 and TRBJ1-1, is DTGVSQNPRHKITKRGQNVTFRCDPISEHNRLYWYRQTLGQGPEFLTYFQNEAQLEKSRLLSDRFSAERPKGSFSTLEIQRTEQGDSAMYLCASSLVGRGLQGFFEAFFGQGTRLTVV.

This chain joins TRBV6-1 and TRBJ1-2; possible D gene TRBD1, 5 bases. Germline lookup yields CDR1 MNHNS and CDR2 SASEGT. Trimming took 5 bases from V and 8 from J, leaving 21 bases between them. This CDR3 contains 15 residues. The CDR3 DNA follows: TGTGCCAGCAGTTACCCGGACATGGAGCGATGGGGCTACACCTTC. It codes for CASSYPDMERWGYTF.

This clonotype was recorded many times. This rearrangement joins TRBV5-1 to TRBJ2-1; a possible D gene is TRBD2 (5 bases). CDR3 size: 16 residues. Trimming stripped 1 base from V and 10 bases from J, with 21 bases between. Germline loops: CDR1 SGHRS, CDR2 YFSETQ. The CDR3 reads CASSLSVGLWSGEQFF. CDR3 bases: TGCGCCAGCAGCTTGTCGGTGGGCCTCTGGAGCGGAGAGCAGTTCTTC. Using reference TRBV5-1 and TRBJ2-1 for the parts outside the CDR3, the full variable domain is KAGVTQTPRYLIKTRGQQVTLSCSPISGHRSVSWYQQTPGQGLQFLFEYFSETQRNKGNFPGRFSGRQFSNSRSEMNVSTLELGDSALYLCASSLSVGLWSGEQFFGPGTRLTVL.

This clonotype was detected only a few times. The rearrangement joins TRBV5-4 to TRBJ2-1, with TRBD2 matching over 12 bases. Germline V gives CDR1 SGHNT, CDR2 YYREEE (reference sequence). The trim removed 4 bases at V and 4 bases at J, leaving 6 bases unmatched. This CDR3 spans 16 amino acids. The chain's CDR3 is CASSPWTSGDYNEQFF. The CDR3 region has the DNA TGTGCCAGCAGCCCTTGGACTAGCGGGGATTACAATGAGCAGTTCTTC.

The V call is TRBV10-3, the J call TRBJ1-1; tentative D call: TRBD1 (6 bases). Germline V gene lookup returns CDR1 ENHRY and CDR2 SYGVKD. V was trimmed by 10 bases and J by 1 base, leaving 19 bases between them. The CDR3 has 15 amino acids. The CDR3 reads CATRMGGRGNTEAFF. The DNA for the CDR3 is TGTGCCACCCGAATGGGGGGCCGCGGGAACACTGAAGCTTTCTTT.

The sample holds many counts of this clonotype. The rearrangement links TRBV5-1 to TRBJ1-1; 7 bases match TRBD1. Germline assignment: CDR1 SGHRS and CDR2 YFSETQ. CDR3 length: 14 amino acids. J gave up 4 bases and V 0 bases, and 3 bases lay outside the gene matches. CDR3 DNA sequence: TGCGCCAGCAGCTTGGACGGGACAGCCACTGAAGCTTTCTTT. This gives the protein CASSLDGTATEAFF.

The sample holds many counts of this clonotype. The chain has TRBV2 and TRBJ2-1; 8 bases agree with TRBD1. The CDR3 has 13 residues. The V gene end was trimmed by 6 bases and the J gene end by 4 bases; junction bases not matched to a gene: 2. Germline V gene lookup returns CDR1 SNHLY and CDR2 FYNNEI. For the CDR3, the DNA is TGTGCCAGCAGGGGGACAGGATACAATGAGCAGTTCTTC. This codes for CASRGTGYNEQFF.